The clone carrying this T cell receptor beta chain has only one observation. This table comes from immunoSEQ multiplex PCR, and its TCRdb copy is limited to in-frame clones, with some not included. Here the sample spans 140,000 to 150,000 clones, about 83% being singletons. The study drew participants aged about 18 to 90 years from under 30 US areas. The data stem from a study of blood T cell repertoires in COVID-19. Study-wide context: Samples came from the United States, Italy and Spain, spanning acute and convalescent COVID-19.

Germline V gene sequence: CDR1 SQVTM, CDR2 ANQGSEA. V dropped 8 bases and J dropped 7; count of bases not matched to a gene: 15. This CDR3 is 15 amino acids long. The gene calls are TRBV29-1 and TRBJ2-1; TRBD1 aligns across 9 bases. Material for sequencing was PBMCs or T cells enriched from blood (not recorded which). The clonotype was recovered from a woman in her 50s who had been exposed to COVID-19. CDR3 bases: TGCAGCACAACCCACCGGGACAGGGCGCATAATGAGCAGTTCTTC. Protein: CSTTHRDRAHNEQFF.